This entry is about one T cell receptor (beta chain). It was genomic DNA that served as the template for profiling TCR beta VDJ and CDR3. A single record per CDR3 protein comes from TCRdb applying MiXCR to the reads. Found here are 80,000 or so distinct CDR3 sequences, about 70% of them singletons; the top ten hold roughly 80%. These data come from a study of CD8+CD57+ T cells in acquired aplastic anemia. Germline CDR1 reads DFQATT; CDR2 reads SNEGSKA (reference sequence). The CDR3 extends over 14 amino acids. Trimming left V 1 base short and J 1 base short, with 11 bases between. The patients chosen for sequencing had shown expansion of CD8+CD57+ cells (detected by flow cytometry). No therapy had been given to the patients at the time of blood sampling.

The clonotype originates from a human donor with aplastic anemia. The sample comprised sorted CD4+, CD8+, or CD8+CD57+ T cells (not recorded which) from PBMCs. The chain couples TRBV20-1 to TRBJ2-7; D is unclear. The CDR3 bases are TGCAGTGCTAGAGGAGCGCAGGAATCCTACGAGCAGTACTTC. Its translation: CSARGAQESYEQYF.